The 13 T cell receptor beta chains below all came from one sample that was sequenced in a study of cytomegalovirus exposure and HLA in healthy donors. The PCR employed 60 Vbeta primers together with 13 Jbeta primers. The assay was immunoSEQ multiplex PCR, and TCRdb's table has in-frame clones only and misses some. Of over 150,000 clones listed, around 80% are singletons. Input material: PBMCs. All receptors derive from a man aged 30 to 45 in good health and CMV-seronegative.

Written as DNA, the CDR3 is TGTGCCAGCAGCATAACAGGGGACTACGAGCAGTACTTC. Residues: CASSITGDYEQYF. The chain recombines TRBV14 with TRBJ2-7, with 7 nucleotides matching TRBD1. Looked up from germline, CDR1 is SGHDN and CDR2 is FVKESK. The V segment lost 5 bases and the J segment 3 bases; nucleotides outside the gene matches: 4. CDR3 length: 13 amino acids. Using reference TRBV14 and TRBJ2-7 for the parts outside the CDR3, the full variable domain is EAGVTQFPSHSVIEKGQTVTLRCDPISGHDNLYWYRRVMGKEIKFLLHFVKESKQDESGMPNNRFLAERTGGTYSTLKVQPAELEDSGVYFCASSITGDYEQYFGPGTRLTVT.

The rearrangement links TRBV30 to TRBJ1-6, with D perhaps matching TRBD1 (6 bases). Trimming stripped 2 bases from V and 8 bases from J, with 7 bases between. Germline-derived CDR1 and CDR2 are GTSNPN and SVGIG (reference sequence). The CDR3 extends over 12 amino acids. In DNA, the CDR3 is TGTGCCTGGAGTAAGGGGGATTCACCCCTCCACTTT. This gives the protein CAWSKGDSPLHF.

V usage is TRBV7-8 and J usage is TRBJ2-3; 11 nucleotides agree with TRBD2. Germline V gene lookup returns CDR1 SGHVS and CDR2 FQNEAQ. V was clipped by 8 bases and J by 3 bases; unmatched bases: 10. This CDR3 comprises 16 residues. The CDR3 DNA is TGTGCCAGCCGACACCCGACTAGCGGGATGACAGATACGCAGTATTTT. It translates to CASRHPTSGMTDTQYF.

The chain employs TRBV29-1 and TRBJ2-7, with D perhaps matching TRBD1 (6 bases). CDR1 and CDR2 (germline): SQVTM, ANQGSEA. This CDR3 comprises 13 residues. V lost 5 bases and J lost 0, with 11 bases in between. DNA for the CDR3: TGCAGCGTTATTCGGGACAACTCCTACGAGCAGTACTTC. Amino acids: CSVIRDNSYEQYF.

This chain connects TRBV6-4 to TRBJ2-6; D possibly corresponds to TRBD2 (5 bases). V was pared by 10 bases and J by 11 bases, with 12 bases between. Germline V CDR1 and CDR2: MRHNA, SNTAGT. The CDR3 length is 11 residues. The CDR3, as DNA: TGTGCCACCCGAACTAGGGACGTCCTGACTTTC. Its protein is CATRTRDVLTF.

To note about this clone: An end of the junction does not agree with germline; a read error may underlie this. The DNA for the CDR3 is TGCAGTGCTGGCTCCGGGACAGGCGTATTATTT. Translated: CSAGSGTGVLF. The chain couples TRBV20-1 to TRBJ2-3, with 8 bases that match TRBD1. Germline V lookup: CDR1 DFQATT, CDR2 SNEGSKA (reference sequence). The CDR3 has 11 amino acids.

Comment on this clone: Germline and junction disagree at one end, which may indicate a read error. This chain links TRBV7-9 with TRBJ1-5; TRBD1 agrees at 9 bases. Per the germline V gene, CDR1 is SEHNR and CDR2 is FQNEAQ (reference sequence). The CDR3 runs to 17 residues. CDR3 in amino acids: CSSSASGTGISNQPQHF. The DNA for the CDR3 is TGTTCCAGCAGCGCCTCCGGGACAGGGATTAGCAATCAGCCCCAGCATTTT.

The chain employs TRBV7-9 and TRBJ1-5; 7 bases line up with TRBD1. Germline lookup yields CDR1 SEHNR and CDR2 FQNEAQ (reference sequence). CDR3 size: 16 residues. V dropped 1 base and J dropped 6; count of bases not matched to a gene: 9. The CDR3 loop is CASSLESGGGGQPQHF. The DNA of the CDR3 is TGTGCCAGCAGCTTAGAGTCTGGAGGGGGCGGTCAGCCCCAGCATTTT.

This sequence joins TRBV27 and TRBJ2-5; 8 bases align to TRBD1. The DNA matches TRBJ2-7 better at its end, which makes the J call doubtful. From germline, CDR1 is MNHEY and CDR2 SMNVEV (reference sequence). The CDR3 contains 17 residues. CDR3 in amino acids: CASSLGTGPLVTYEQYF. Here the CDR3 DNA reads TGTGCCAGCAGCCTCGGGACAGGACCTCTAGTGACCTACGAGCAGTACTTC.

The rearrangement links TRBV5-5 to TRBJ2-5, with 7 bases identical to TRBD1. Germline CDR1 and CDR2: SGHKS and YYEKEE (reference sequence). The V segment lost 0 bases and the J segment 5 bases; nucleotides outside the gene matches: 4. The CDR3 runs 14 residues. CDR3 in amino acids: CASSLEGQWETQYF. In nucleotides, the CDR3 is TGTGCCAGCAGCTTGGAGGGACAGTGGGAGACCCAGTACTTC. The variable domain in full, with the rest retrieved from reference TRBV5-5 and TRBJ2-5, is DAGVTQSPTHLIKTRGQQVTLRCSPISGHKSVSWYQQVLGQGPQFIFQYYEKEERGRGNFPDRFSARQFPNYSSELNVNALLLGDSALYLCASSLEGQWETQYFGPGTRLLVL.

V usage is TRBV9 and J usage is TRBJ2-5; 7 positions match TRBD2. Per germline, CDR1 SGDLS and CDR2 YYNGEE. Trimming took 3 bases from V and 5 from J; bases not matched to a gene: 7. The CDR3 runs 14 residues. The CDR3 sequence: CASSDPRGGETQYF. As DNA, the CDR3 is TGTGCCAGCAGCGACCCAAGGGGAGGGGAGACCCAGTACTTC.

This clone occurred once. The junction departs from the called germline gene at one end, perhaps through a read error. The genes are TRBV7-9 and TRBJ2-6; no clear D. CDR3 size: 12 residues. Germline values: CDR1 SEHNR, CDR2 FQNEAQ (reference sequence). For the CDR3, the DNA is TGTTCCAGCAGCTCCCCACCGGACGTCCTGACTTTC. This codes for CSSSSPPDVLTF.

The V and J genes are TRBV28 and TRBJ2-7; TRBD2 is a possible D gene (6 bases). CDR1 is MDHEN, CDR2 SYDVKM, per germline. Trimming removed 6 bases at V and 4 bases at J, with 22 bases between. CDR3 length: 16 residues. In nucleotides, the CDR3 is TGTGCCAGCAGCCCTCCCCCGCAGGGAGGTAGGTACGAGCAGTACTTC. Protein: CASSPPPQGGRYEQYF.